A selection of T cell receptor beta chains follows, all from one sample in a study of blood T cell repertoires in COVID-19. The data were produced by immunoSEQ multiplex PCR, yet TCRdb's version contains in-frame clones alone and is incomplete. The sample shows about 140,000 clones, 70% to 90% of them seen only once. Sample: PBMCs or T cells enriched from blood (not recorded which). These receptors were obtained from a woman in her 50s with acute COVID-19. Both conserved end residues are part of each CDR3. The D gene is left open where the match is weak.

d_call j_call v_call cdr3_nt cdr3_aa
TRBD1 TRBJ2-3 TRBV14 TGTGCCAGCAAGACAGGGGTTAGCACAGATACGCAGTATTTT CASKTGVSTDTQYF
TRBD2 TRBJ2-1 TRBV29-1 TGCAGCGCCAAACTGCTAGCGGGAGGGGAGAATGAGCAGTTCTTC CSAKLLAGGENEQFF
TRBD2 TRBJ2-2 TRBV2 TGTGCCAGCAGACGGGAGGGCTTTAACACCGGGGAGCTGTTTTTT CASRREGFNTGELFF
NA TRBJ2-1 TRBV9 TGTGCCAGCAGCGAAGACTTAGCGGAATATTACAATGAGCAGTTCTTC CASSEDLAEYYNEQFF
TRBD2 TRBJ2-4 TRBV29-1 TGCAGCGTTGCCGGGAGGGCCGCCAAAAACATTCAGTACTTC CSVAGRAAKNIQYF
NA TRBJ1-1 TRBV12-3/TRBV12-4 TGTGCCAGCAGTCTCTTGGGGAGTTCTGCTTTCTTT CASSLLGSSAFF
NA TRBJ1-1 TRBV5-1 TGCGCCAGCAGCTTACAGGTTCCGAACACTGAAGCTTTCTTT CASSLQVPNTEAFF
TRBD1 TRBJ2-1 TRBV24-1 TGTGCCACCAGTGACACCAGGACAGGGATTGAGGAGCAGTTCTTC CATSDTRTGIEEQFF
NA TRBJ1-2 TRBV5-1 TGCGCCAGCAGCTTCCAGGGTTCTAACTATGGCTACACCTTC CASSFQGSNYGYTF
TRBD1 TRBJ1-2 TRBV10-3 TGTGCCATCAGTGAGGGGGGGACAGGGAAGAATGGCTACACCTTC CAISEGGTGKNGYTF
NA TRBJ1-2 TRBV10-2 TGCGCCAGCAGGGACCCCGCAGGGGCCTATGGCTACACCTTC CASRDPAGAYGYTF
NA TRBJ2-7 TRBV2 TGTGTCAGCAGGGGAACGATCCTCGGGACACATTCCTACGAGCAGTACTTC CVSRGTILGTHSYEQYF
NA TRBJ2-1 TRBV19 TGTGCCAGTAGCGGGATAGAGATAGATGAGCAGTTCTTC CASSGIEIDEQFF
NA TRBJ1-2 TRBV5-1 TGCGCCAGCAGCTCAACACCGAACTATGGCTACACCTTC CASSSTPNYGYTF
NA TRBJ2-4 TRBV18 TGTGCCAGCTCACCACGCATCACAGGGTCAAACATTCAGTACTTC CASSPRITGSNIQYF
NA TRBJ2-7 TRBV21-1 TGTGCCAGCAGCAAAGGCGGGAGCTCCTACGAGCAGTACTTC CASSKGGSSYEQYF
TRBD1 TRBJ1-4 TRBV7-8 TGTGCCAGCAGCTTCAGGGGGAGTGAAAAACTGTTTTTT CASSFRGSEKLFF
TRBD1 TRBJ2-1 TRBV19 TGTGCCAGCCGGGGACAGCCGAGCTCCTACAATGAGCAGTTCTTC CASRGQPSSYNEQFF
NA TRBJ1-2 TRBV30 TGTGCCTGGAGCTCCCAACTACTCCTAGCTAGCTATGGCTACACCTTC CAWSSQLLLASYGYTF
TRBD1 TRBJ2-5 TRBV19 TGTGCCAGTAGTTCGGGACAGGGGGCGGGGGAGACCCAGTACTTC CASSSGQGAGETQYF
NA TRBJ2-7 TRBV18 TGTGCCAGCTCATCAGGGGCGAGGGACGGCGAGCAGTACTTC CASSSGARDGEQYF
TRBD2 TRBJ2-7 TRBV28 TGTGCCAGCAGTGAAGGGACTAGCGGTATCTACGAGCAGTACTTC CASSEGTSGIYEQYF